The 24 T cell receptor beta chains below all came from one sample that was sequenced in a study of control samples from healthy donors and cancer patients. Libraries were prepared by immunoSEQ multiplex PCR; TCRdb keeps only in-frame clonotypes and omits some of them. The sample carries 150,000 to 200,000 clones, nearly 90% recorded once. The sequenced material came from blood. Every receptor here comes from a woman between 45 and 65 years old in good health.

V gene TRBV5-5 combines with J gene TRBJ2-7; TRBD1 matches 9 bases. Germline CDR1 SGHKS, CDR2 YYEKEE (reference sequence). This CDR3 has 13 residues. The trim removed 5 bases at V and 5 bases at J, leaving 5 bases unmatched. The CDR3 DNA reads as TGTGCCAGCAGGGGGACAGGGATAGACGAGCAGTACTTC. It yields the protein CASRGTGIDEQYF.

By frequency in the sample, this clone is medium-sized. The chain has TRBV4-3 and TRBJ2-6; D remains ambiguous. This CDR3 contains 17 residues. The V gene lost 3 bases and the J gene lost 0 bases, with 12 bases spanning the gap. In germline, CDR1 is LGHNA, CDR2 YSLEER. The CDR3 sequence: CASSQEGSNSGANVLTF. CDR3 DNA: TGCGCCAGCAGCCAGGAAGGTTCCAACTCTGGGGCCAACGTCCTGACTTTC.

The genes are TRBV6-1 and TRBJ2-6, with 7 bases fitting TRBD1. This CDR3 contains 18 residues. Trimming took 3 bases from V and 4 from J; bases not matched to a gene: 12. Germline CDR1 reads MNHNS; CDR2 reads SASEGT. The CDR3 DNA is TGTGCCAGCAGTGAGTTGGGCCAGGGGGAACCCGGGGCCAACGTCCTGACTTTC. The encoded protein is CASSELGQGEPGANVLTF.

The J gene is TRBJ2-3, the V gene TRBV7-3; TRBD2 aligns across 11 bases. V dropped 5 bases and J dropped 2; count of bases not matched to a gene: 9. The germline V gene has CDR1 SGHTA and CDR2 FQGTGA. This CDR3 region has 17 residues. The CDR3 DNA is TGTGCCAGCAGCCACCCTAGCGGGGGGCCGTACACAGATACGCAGTATTTT. It specifies CASSHPSGGPYTDTQYF.

This clone was seen a single time. The chain has TRBV3-1 (or the pseudogene TRBV3-2) and TRBJ2-1; 8 bases agree with TRBD2. J lost 7 bases, V lost 7 bases, and 12 bases had no gene match. This CDR3 contains 15 residues. Germline CDR1 is LGHDT and CDR2 is YNNKEL (reference sequence). The CDR3: CASTSGWGGGNEQFF. DNA of the CDR3: TGTGCCAGCACCAGCGGGTGGGGCGGGGGGAATGAGCAGTTCTTC.

This clone was detected a few times. The chain carries TRBV13 and TRBJ2-3, with TRBD2 identical over 10 bases. This CDR3 is 19 amino acids long. The germline CDR1 and CDR2 sequences are PRHDT and FYEKMQ (reference sequence). The V gene end was trimmed by 1 base and the J gene end by 0 bases; junction bases not matched to a gene: 10. The CDR3 sequence: CASSLEKLGTSASTDTQYF. DNA for the CDR3: TGTGCCAGCAGCTTAGAGAAGCTGGGGACTAGCGCTAGCACAGATACGCAGTATTTT.

The rearrangement joins TRBV7-2 to TRBJ1-2; a possible D gene is TRBD1 (6 bases). CDR1 SGHTA and CDR2 FQGNSA come from the germline V gene. V dropped 4 bases and J dropped 7 bases, with 16 bases sitting between them. This CDR3 region has 14 residues. CDR3 DNA: TGTGCCAGCAGCTCCTTCGGGACAACTAGTGGCTACACCTTC. As protein: CASSSFGTTSGYTF.

The chain links TRBV6-2 or TRBV6-3 to TRBJ2-7; 11 nucleotides match TRBD1. The V gene's germline CDR1 is MNHEY and CDR2 SVGEGT. The CDR3 runs 15 residues. The V gene end was trimmed by 4 bases and the J gene end by 5 bases; junction bases not matched to a gene: 7. The CDR3 DNA is TGTGCCAGCAGTTGGGGACAGGGGGGGTCCCACGAGCAGTACTTC. This translates into CASSWGQGGSHEQYF.

The chain carries TRBV5-1 and TRBJ1-5, with unresolved D. The V end lost 0 bases, the J end lost 3 bases, and 13 bases lay between the germline ends. Germline CDR1 reads SGHRS; CDR2 reads YFSETQ. This CDR3 has 16 residues. The CDR3 nucleotides read TGCGCCAGCAGCTTGGGAGACGGCGCCTCCAATCAGCCCCAGCATTTT. This sequence encodes CASSLGDGASNQPQHF. The whole variable domain, filled in from reference TRBV5-1 and TRBJ1-5, reads KAGVTQTPRYLIKTRGQQVTLSCSPISGHRSVSWYQQTPGQGLQFLFEYFSETQRNKGNFPGRFSGRQFSNSRSEMNVSTLELGDSALYLCASSLGDGASNQPQHFGDGTRLSIL.

V gene TRBV10-3 combines with J gene TRBJ2-7; D perhaps matches TRBD2 (5 bases). The better agreement between TRBJ2-1 and the DNA end casts doubt on the J call. The CDR3 has 15 residues. Per germline, CDR1 ENHRY and CDR2 SYGVKD. In nucleotides, the CDR3 is TGTGCCATCAGTGGAGCGGCGGGCTCCTACAATGAGCAGTTCTTC. This translates into CAISGAAGSYNEQFF.

The sample holds a few counts of this clone. V and J are TRBV28 and TRBJ1-6, with 7 bases aligning to TRBD1. The trim removed 5 bases at V and 5 bases at J, leaving 9 bases unmatched. Germline V gene sequence: CDR1 MDHEN, CDR2 SYDVKM. The CDR3 runs to 16 residues. The CDR3: CASSHPHGTDNSPLHF. In nucleotides, the CDR3 is TGTGCCAGCAGTCACCCCCATGGGACAGATAATTCACCCCTCCACTTT.

The chain has TRBV14 and TRBJ1-3; D unresolved. V was shortened by 4 bases and J by 0 bases, with 19 bases between the two germline ends. From germline, CDR1 is SGHDN and CDR2 FVKESK. The CDR3 is 18 amino acids. CDR3 DNA: TGTGCCAGCAGCCGAGACCCACACCCGGCCCTCTCTGGAAACACCATATATTTT. Protein sequence: CASSRDPHPALSGNTIYF.

The chain carries TRBV19 and TRBJ1-5; TRBD1 might be the D (6 bases). The length of the CDR3 is 17 residues. With 6 bases removed from V and 7 bases from J, the gap between germline ends came to 25 bases. Germline V lookup: CDR1 LNHDA, CDR2 SQIVND (reference sequence). The CDR3 loop reads CASRRGAGGARNQPQHF. The CDR3 coding sequence is TGTGCCAGTAGACGGGGGGCGGGGGGCGCGAGAAACCAGCCCCAGCATTTT.

This clone was recorded once. The CDR3 sequence: CATNTGSNTGELFF. The CDR3 nucleotides read TGTGCCACCAATACAGGGTCCAACACCGGGGAGCTGTTTTTT. This chain connects TRBV24-1 to TRBJ2-2; the D gene is possibly TRBD1 (6 bases). Germline loops: CDR1 KGHDR, CDR2 SFDVKD. With 8 bases removed from V and 2 bases from J, the gap between germline ends came to 11 bases. The CDR3 contains 14 residues.

The chain joins TRBV11-2 to TRBJ2-7; 9 bases line up with TRBD2. Looked up from germline, CDR1 is SGHAT and CDR2 is FQNNGV. V gave up 6 bases and J gave up 5 bases; unmatched junction bases: 11. The CDR3 has 15 amino acids. CDR3 in amino acids: CASRSLAGKRNEQYF. The DNA of the CDR3 is TGTGCCAGCAGGTCCCTAGCGGGAAAGAGAAACGAGCAGTACTTC.

This chain links TRBV6-2 or TRBV6-3 with TRBJ1-5; 11 nucleotides align to TRBD1. The CDR3 runs 18 residues. From germline, CDR1 is MNHEY and CDR2 SVGEGT. Trimming at V came to 5 bases and at J to 4 bases, leaving 13 bases not matched to a gene. CDR3 in amino acids: CASSAGTGGVFGNQPQHF. The DNA for the CDR3 is TGTGCCAGCAGTGCCGGGACAGGGGGGGTGTTTGGGAATCAGCCCCAGCATTTT.

The chain combines TRBV9 with TRBJ1-1; 9 bases match TRBD1. The germline V gene has CDR1 SGDLS and CDR2 YYNGEE. V was clipped by 3 bases and J by 4 bases; unmatched bases: 1. The CDR3 length is 13 residues. As DNA, the CDR3 is TGTGCCAGCAGCGGGACAGGGGTCACTGAAGCTTTCTTT. Its protein product is CASSGTGVTEAFF.

The chain links TRBV5-1 to TRBJ2-2; D remains ambiguous. Germline assignment: CDR1 SGHRS and CDR2 YFSETQ. V lost 0 bases to trimming and J lost 6 bases, with 6 bases between them. There are 13 residues in the CDR3. As DNA, the CDR3 is TGCGCCAGCAGCTTGGGTAACCCCGGGGAGCTGTTTTTT. Translation gives CASSLGNPGELFF. Full variable domain (missing parts from reference TRBV5-1 and TRBJ2-2): KAGVTQTPRYLIKTRGQQVTLSCSPISGHRSVSWYQQTPGQGLQFLFEYFSETQRNKGNFPGRFSGRQFSNSRSEMNVSTLELGDSALYLCASSLGNPGELFFGEGSRLTVL.

The DNA for the CDR3 is TGTGCCTGGAACCCCCGGACAGGCGATCTCTATGGCTACACCTTC. This translates into CAWNPRTGDLYGYTF. This chain joins TRBV30 and TRBJ1-2, with 7 bases lining up with TRBD1. The CDR3 has 15 residues. Germline loops: CDR1 GTSNPN, CDR2 SVGIG (reference sequence). Trimming at V came to 4 bases and at J to 4 bases, leaving 12 bases not matched to a gene.

This clone was seen just once. The rearrangement uses TRBV27 and TRBJ1-2; possible D gene TRBD1, 5 bases. In germline, CDR1 is MNHEY, CDR2 SMNVEV (reference sequence). The CDR3 sequence is 13 residues long. V was trimmed by 5 bases and J by 2 bases, leaving 9 bases between them. As DNA, the CDR3 is TGTGCCAGCAGTCCACAGGCGAACTATGGCTACACCTTC. It specifies CASSPQANYGYTF.

The chain is built from TRBV9 and TRBJ2-1, with 7 bases matching TRBD1. Trimming removed 3 bases from V and 6 bases from J; junction bases left unmatched: 9. CDR3 length equals 15 residues. Germline loops: CDR1 SGDLS, CDR2 YYNGEE. In DNA form, the CDR3 reads TGTGCCAGCAGCGGGCCGGGACAGAAGGGCAATGAGCAGTTCTTC. Protein product: CASSGPGQKGNEQFF.

The CDR3 here is CATSKTGSGTDTQYF. DNA of the CDR3: TGTGCCACCAGCAAGACAGGGTCGGGCACAGATACGCAGTATTTT. The rearrangement joins TRBV15 to TRBJ2-3, with 7 bases matching TRBD1. In germline, CDR1 is LNHNV, CDR2 YYDKDF (reference sequence). V was pared by 4 bases and J by 1 base, with 5 bases of the junction left unmatched. CDR3 size: 15 residues.

Points on this clone: The germline gene is not matched at one end of the junction; a read error may be the cause. This sequence joins TRBV7-6 and TRBJ2-1; the match to TRBD2 covers 12 bases. The CDR3 spans 15 residues. Germline V CDR1 and CDR2: SGHVS, FNYEAQ. The DNA for the CDR3 is TGTGCCAGCAGCTTTACTAGCGGGGGGCCCAATGAACAGTTCTTC. Translated: CASSFTSGGPNEQFF. The entire variable domain, with the rest obtained from reference TRBV7-6 and TRBJ2-1, is as follows: GAGVSQSPRYKVTKRGQDVALRCDPISGHVSLYWYRQALGQGPEFLTYFNYEAQQDKSGLPNDRFSAERPEGSISTLTIQRTEQRDSAMYRCASSFTSGGPNEQFFGPGTRLTVL.

This rearrangement joins TRBV21-1 to TRBJ2-1; TRBD2 is the table's D call and was not checked against the DNA. TRBV21-1 is a known pseudogene. The CDR3 runs 14 residues. The CDR3 loop reads CASITGTRPNEQFF. The CDR3, as DNA: TGTGCCAGCATTACCGGGACTAGGCCGAATGAGCAGTTCTTC.